This T cell receptor (beta chain) derives from a study of blood T cell repertoires in COVID-19. The germline gives CDR1 MDHEN, CDR2 SYDVKM. This CDR3 contains 14 residues. V shed 5 bases and J 4 bases; nucleotides not matched to a gene: 4. Repertoires were generated with immunoSEQ multiplex PCR, while TCRdb's copy carries only in-frame clones and drops some. The data contain 270,000 or so clones, about 80% of them singletons. The chain links TRBV28 to TRBJ1-2, with 10 bases identical to TRBD1. Sequencing input: peripheral blood. The clonotype originates from a human donor in a cohort sampled during active COVID-19. The CDR3 nucleotides are TGTGCCAGCAGTAAGGGACAGGGGTTCTATGGCTACACCTTC. Encoded protein: CASSKGQGFYGYTF.